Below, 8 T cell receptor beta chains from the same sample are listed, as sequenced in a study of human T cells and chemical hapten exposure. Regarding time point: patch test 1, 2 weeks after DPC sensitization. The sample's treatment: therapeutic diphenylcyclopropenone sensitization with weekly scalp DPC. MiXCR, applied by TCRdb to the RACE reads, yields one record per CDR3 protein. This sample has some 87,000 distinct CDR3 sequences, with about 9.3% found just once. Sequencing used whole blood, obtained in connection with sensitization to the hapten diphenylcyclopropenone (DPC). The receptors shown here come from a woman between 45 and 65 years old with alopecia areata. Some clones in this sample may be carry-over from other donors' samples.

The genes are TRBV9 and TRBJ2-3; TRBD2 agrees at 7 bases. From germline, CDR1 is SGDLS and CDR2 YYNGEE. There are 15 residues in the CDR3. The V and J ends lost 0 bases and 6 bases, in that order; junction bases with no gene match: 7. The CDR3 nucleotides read TGTGCCAGCAGCGTAGGAATAGCGGGCCGCGATACGCAGTATTTT. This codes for CASSVGIAGRDTQYF.

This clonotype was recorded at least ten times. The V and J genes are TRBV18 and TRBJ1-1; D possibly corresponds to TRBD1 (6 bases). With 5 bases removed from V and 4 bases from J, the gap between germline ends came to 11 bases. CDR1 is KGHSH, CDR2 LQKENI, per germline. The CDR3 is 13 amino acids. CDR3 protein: CASSSGVGTEAFF. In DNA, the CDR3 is TGTGCCAGCTCATCAGGGGTCGGCACTGAAGCTTTCTTT.

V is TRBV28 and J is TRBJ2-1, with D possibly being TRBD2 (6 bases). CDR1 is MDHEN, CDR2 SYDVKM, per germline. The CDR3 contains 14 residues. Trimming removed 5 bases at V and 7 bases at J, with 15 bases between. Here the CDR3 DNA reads TGTGCCAGCAGTAATCCGGGAGATTGGAATGAGCAGTTCTTC. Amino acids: CASSNPGDWNEQFF.

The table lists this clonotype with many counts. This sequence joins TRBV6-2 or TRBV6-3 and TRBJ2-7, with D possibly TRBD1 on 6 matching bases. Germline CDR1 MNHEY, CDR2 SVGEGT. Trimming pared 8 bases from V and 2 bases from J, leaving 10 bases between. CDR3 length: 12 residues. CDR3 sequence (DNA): TGTGCCAGCGGGGGCACGGCCTACGAGCAGTACTTC. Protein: CASGGTAYEQYF.

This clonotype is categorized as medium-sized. This chain's CDR3 is CASSERLVRDETQYF. The DNA for the CDR3 is TGTGCCAGCAGCGAAAGACTAGTAAGGGATGAGACCCAGTACTTC. V usage is TRBV11-2 and J usage is TRBJ2-5; D might be TRBD2 (6 bases). The germline V gene encodes CDR1 SGHAT and CDR2 FQNNGV. V lost 5 bases and J lost 5, with 18 bases in between. The CDR3 is 15 amino acids.

Here the CDR3 DNA reads TGTGCCAGCAGTTACATTCGGCAGGGGAATGAGCAGTTCTTC. It yields the protein CASSYIRQGNEQFF. The chain combines TRBV6-2 or TRBV6-3 with TRBJ2-1, with D perhaps matching TRBD1 (6 bases). Germline loops: CDR1 MNHEY, CDR2 SVGEGT. Trimming removed 2 bases at V and 7 bases at J, with 12 bases between. CDR3 size: 14 residues.

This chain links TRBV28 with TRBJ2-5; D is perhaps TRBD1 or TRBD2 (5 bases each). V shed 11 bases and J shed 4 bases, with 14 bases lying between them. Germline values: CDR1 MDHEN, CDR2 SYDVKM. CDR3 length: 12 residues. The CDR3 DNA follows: TGTGCCTCCGAGGGGAGTAGAGAGACCCAGTACTTC. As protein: CASEGSRETQYF.

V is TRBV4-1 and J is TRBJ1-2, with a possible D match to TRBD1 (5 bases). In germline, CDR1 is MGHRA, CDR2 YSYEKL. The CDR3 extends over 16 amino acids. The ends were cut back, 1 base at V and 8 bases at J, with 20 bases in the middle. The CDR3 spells CASSQALTGPTEGYTF. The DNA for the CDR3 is TGCGCCAGCAGCCAAGCCCTTACGGGGCCCACGGAGGGCTACACCTTC.